The T cell receptor beta chain under discussion was sequenced for a study of shared clonotypes between healthy human individuals. Broader study findings: Only a few donors were included, so the genetic and exposure-history diversity represented was limited. Relative to memory subsets, naive subsets generally showed larger estimated richness.

Details on this clone: Its antigen is undetermined.

Profiling relied on immunoSEQ multiplex PCR, and the TCRdb table lists in-frame clones only, not all of them. The sample consists of some 2,100,000 clones, more than 90% of them appearing once. Germline values: CDR1 MDHEN, CDR2 SYDVKM. This CDR3 spans 16 amino acids. Losses at the gene ends were 6 bases for V and 2 bases for J; bases not matched to a gene: 9. The genes are TRBV28 and TRBJ2-3; 9 positions agree with TRBD1. Sequencing was performed on naive CD4+ T cells sorted from blood. Subset indicated: CD45RA+ positively selected. This receptor was taken from a man between 18 and 29 years old in good health. The CDR3 region is CASRIYGQGLTDTQYF. CDR3 nucleotides: TGTGCCAGCAGAATTTACGGACAGGGGCTCACAGATACGCAGTATTTT. The full variable domain, completed using reference TRBV28 and TRBJ2-3, is DVKVTQSSRYLVKRTGEKVFLECVQDMDHENMFWYRQDPGLGLRLIYFSYDVKMKEKGDIPEGYSVSREKKERFSLILESASTNQTSMYLCASRIYGQGLTDTQYFGPGTRLTVL.